A single sample gave rise to the 15 T cell receptor beta chains below, sequenced in a study of cytomegalovirus exposure and HLA in healthy donors. Primers for the PCR totalled 60 Vbeta and 13 Jbeta. Profiled with immunoSEQ multiplex PCR; TCRdb holds only in-frame clones, not every one. The sample is made up of over 100,000 clones, and the top ten hold approximately 1.6% of it. The sample comprised PBMCs. These receptors all stem from a woman aged 40 to 55 in good health and CMV-seropositive.

The V call is TRBV5-4, the J call TRBJ2-5; tentatively, D is TRBD1 (6 bases). V shed 4 bases and J shed 1 base, with 11 bases lying between them. The V gene's germline CDR1 is SGHNT and CDR2 YYREEE (reference sequence). The CDR3 spans 14 residues. Here the CDR3 reads CASSVTGVQETQYF. For the CDR3, the DNA is TGTGCCAGCAGCGTGACAGGCGTCCAAGAGACCCAGTACTTC.

With regard to this clone: One end of the junction varies from germline; a read error may be responsible. The chain employs TRBV7-7 and TRBJ2-1; 11 positions agree with TRBD2. Germline V gives CDR1 SSHAT, CDR2 FNYEAQ (reference sequence). The CDR3 extends over 18 amino acids. The CDR3 region has the DNA TGTGCTAGCAGCCCAAGAACCAATCTAGCGGGAGGTTACAATGAGCAGTTCTTC. This encodes CASSPRTNLAGGYNEQFF.

The chain employs TRBV5-1 and TRBJ2-1, with 9 positions matching TRBD2. The CDR3 has 16 amino acids. V shed 3 bases, J shed 8 bases, and the junction held 12 bases outside the gene matches. Per the germline V gene, CDR1 is SGHRS and CDR2 is YFSETQ. In DNA form, the CDR3 reads TGCGCCAGCAGCTCCAGCGGGAGGTCCCTTTTGGATGAGCAGTTCTTC. Its protein is CASSSSGRSLLDEQFF.

The chain uses TRBV9 and TRBJ1-1; D remains ambiguous. CDR1 and CDR2 (germline): SGDLS, YYNGEE. The CDR3 runs 13 residues. V lost 4 bases and J lost 7, with 14 bases in between. In DNA, the CDR3 is TGTGCCAGCAGCCCCCCCATTCGGGGTGAAGCTTTCTTT. Amino acid sequence: CASSPPIRGEAFF.

V usage is TRBV28 and J usage is TRBJ2-1, with D tentatively TRBD1 (6 bases). This CDR3 spans 14 amino acids. V was clipped by 8 bases and J by 4 bases, with 15 bases between them. The germline V gene has CDR1 MDHEN and CDR2 SYDVKM. The DNA for the CDR3 is TGTGCCAGCCTGTCCGGGACACCTTACAATGAGCAGTTCTTC. This encodes CASLSGTPYNEQFF.

This sequence joins TRBV27 and TRBJ1-3; D is uncertain. Germline CDR1 reads MNHEY; CDR2 reads SMNVEV (reference sequence). This CDR3 has 17 residues. Between the trimmed V and J ends, which lost 6 bases and 0 bases, there was a span of 18 bases. The CDR3 sequence is CASSHLGWSSSGNTIYF. In DNA form, the CDR3 reads TGTGCCAGCAGCCACCTGGGTTGGTCTAGCTCTGGAAACACCATATATTTT.

The chain combines TRBV28 with TRBJ2-6; D unclear. The CDR3 runs 15 residues. The germline V gene encodes CDR1 MDHEN and CDR2 SYDVKM. V was trimmed by 3 bases and J by 4 bases, leaving 10 bases between them. The CDR3, as DNA: TGTGCCAGCAGTTTGGAGTTCGAGGGGGCCAACGTCCTGACTTTC. It encodes CASSLEFEGANVLTF.

The chain couples TRBV28 to TRBJ2-2; D is ambiguous. The CDR3 consists of 12 residues. Germline CDR1 MDHEN, CDR2 SYDVKM. V gave up 7 bases and J gave up 4 bases, with 7 bases separating them. CDR3 region: CASIRGTGELFF. The CDR3 DNA reads TGTGCCAGCATCAGAGGCACCGGGGAGCTGTTTTTT.

The chain is built from TRBV11-2 and TRBJ2-7; 11 bases line up with TRBD2. Trimming took 4 bases from V and 2 from J; bases not matched to a gene: 4. This CDR3 region has 15 residues. Germline values: CDR1 SGHAT, CDR2 FQNNGV. In nucleotides, the CDR3 is TGTGCCAGCAGCTCGGGACTAGCGGTAACCTACGAGCAGTACTTC. Residues: CASSSGLAVTYEQYF.

This rearrangement joins TRBV15 to TRBJ2-5; a weak D match, TRBD2 (7 bases). The DNA matches TRBJ2-7 better at its end, which makes the J call doubtful. The germline V gene has CDR1 LNHNV and CDR2 YYDKDF (reference sequence). The CDR3 has 17 amino acids. CDR3: CATSRSGGTGMRNEQYF. The CDR3 DNA reads as TGTGCCACCAGCAGATCGGGGGGAACAGGGATGAGAAACGAGCAGTACTTC.

J is TRBJ2-2 and V is TRBV6-5, with D perhaps TRBD1 (6 bases). Trimming took off 7 bases at V and 2 bases at J, with 11 bases between the two ends. This CDR3 comprises 14 residues. Germline V gene data show CDR1 as MNHEY and CDR2 as SVGAGI. This chain's CDR3 is CASTLDSNTGELFF. CDR3 nucleotides: TGTGCCAGCACCTTGGACAGCAACACCGGGGAGCTGTTTTTT.

The J gene is TRBJ2-3, the V gene TRBV28, with D possibly matching TRBD1 (6 bases). CDR1 and CDR2 (germline): MDHEN, SYDVKM. V shed 7 bases and J shed 2 bases, with 19 bases lying between them. The CDR3 length is 16 residues. The CDR3 bases are TGTGCCAGCATCCCCCCGGGACATTCATACACAGATACGCAGTATTTT. It codes for CASIPPGHSYTDTQYF.

This chain uses TRBV11-2 with TRBJ2-7, with TRBD2 as a possible D gene (6 bases). The V gene lost 3 bases and the J gene lost 2 bases, with 8 bases spanning the gap. The CDR3 is 13 residues long. Germline CDR1 SGHAT, CDR2 FQNNGV. The CDR3 nucleotides read TGTGCCAGCAGCTTTGGGGGGACCTACGAGCAGTACTTC. Its translation is CASSFGGTYEQYF. Full variable domain (remainder filled in from reference TRBV11-2 and TRBJ2-7): EAGVAQSPRYKIIEKRQSVAFWCNPISGHATLYWYQQILGQGPKLLIQFQNNGVVDDSQLPKDRFSAERLKGVDSTLKIQPAKLEDSAVYLCASSFGGTYEQYFGPGTRLTVT.

The rearrangement links TRBV28 to TRBJ2-7; 9 bases line up with TRBD1. The CDR3 covers 15 residues. Looked up from germline, CDR1 is MDHEN and CDR2 is SYDVKM. The V gene end was trimmed by 3 bases and the J gene end by 3 bases; junction bases not matched to a gene: 6. The CDR3 reads CASSFVGQGRYEQYF. The CDR3 DNA follows: TGTGCCAGCAGTTTTGTTGGACAGGGGCGCTACGAGCAGTACTTC.

This chain joins TRBV5-4 and TRBJ1-5; tentatively, D is TRBD1 (5 bases). V was shortened by 4 bases and J by 2 bases, with 10 bases between the two germline ends. The CDR3 has 14 amino acids. Germline V gene lookup returns CDR1 SGHNT and CDR2 YYREEE (reference sequence). The CDR3 protein is CASSPGGGNQPQHF. CDR3 sequence (DNA): TGTGCCAGCAGCCCGGGGGGGGGCAATCAGCCCCAGCATTTT.